The 8 T cell receptor beta chains below all came from one sample that was sequenced in a study of metastatic and nonmetastatic thyroid tumors. Ahead of thyroid surgery, no patient had received treatment of any kind. Using MiXCR, TCRdb reanalyzed the PCR reads. The sample lists about 17,000 clones; roughly 26% were seen once. Sequences were obtained from tumor tissue. All receptors derive from a female donor with papillary thyroid cancer or a benign thyroid nodule (not recorded which). Some clones in this sample may be carry-over from other donors' samples.

The genes are TRBV6-1 and TRBJ2-7; D ambiguous. CDR1 and CDR2 (germline): MNHNS, SASEGT. CDR3 size: 12 residues. Trimming shortened V by 6 bases and J by 0 bases, and 6 bases separated the two germline ends. The CDR3 region has the DNA TGTGCCAGCAGCCCCAACTCCTACGAGCAGTACTTC. This codes for CASSPNSYEQYF.

The V call is TRBV11-2, the J call TRBJ2-1; 9 nucleotides align to TRBD2. With 0 bases clipped from V and 10 bases from J, the junction kept 4 bases outside the gene matches. The CDR3 loop spans 14 amino acids. Germline CDR1 SGHAT, CDR2 FQNNGV. In DNA, the CDR3 is TGTGCCAGCAGCTTAGATGGGCTAGCGGGGGAGCAGTTCTTC. Translated: CASSLDGLAGEQFF.

V usage is TRBV19 and J usage is TRBJ2-1; no reliable D call. V lost 1 base, J lost 9 bases, and 10 bases lay in between. CDR1 and CDR2 from the germline V gene are LNHDA and SQIVND (reference sequence). The CDR3 sequence is 13 residues long. The CDR3 bases are TGTGCCAGTAGTATAGGTCTGAGTGCTGAGCAGTTCTTC. Protein sequence: CASSIGLSAEQFF.

In its sample, this clone ranks as medium-sized. CDR3 in amino acids: CSASRSGAKYNEQFF. DNA of the CDR3: TGCAGTGCTAGCCGTTCGGGAGCAAAGTACAATGAGCAGTTCTTC. V and J are TRBV20-1 and TRBJ2-1; TRBD2 is a possible D gene (6 bases). CDR3 length: 15 amino acids. Germline-derived CDR1 and CDR2 are DFQATT and SNEGSKA (reference sequence). V lost 3 bases, J lost 4 bases, and 16 bases lay in between.

This clone is deemed large. The chain couples TRBV27 to TRBJ2-4, with TRBD1 matching over 8 bases. The J segment lost 7 bases and the V segment lost 4 bases, leaving 3 bases of the junction unmatched. Germline assignment: CDR1 MNHEY and CDR2 SMNVEV (reference sequence). This CDR3 is built from 13 residues. This CDR3 reads CASSSGGANIQYF. In nucleotides, the CDR3 is TGTGCCAGCAGTTCAGGGGGCGCGAACATTCAGTACTTC.

J is TRBJ2-6 and V is TRBV11-2; 7 bases fit TRBD1. Germline-derived CDR1 and CDR2 are SGHAT and FQNNGV. The ends lost 2 bases at V and 4 bases at J; junction bases unmatched: 5. The CDR3 extends over 16 amino acids. CDR3 sequence reads: CASSLRPGGGANVLTF. Written as DNA, the CDR3 is TGTGCCAGCAGCTTAAGGCCAGGGGGAGGGGCCAACGTCCTGACTTTC.

The genes are TRBV5-1 and TRBJ2-1; D possibly uses TRBD1 or TRBD2 (5 bases each). In germline, CDR1 is SGHRS, CDR2 YFSETQ. With 7 bases removed from V and 9 bases from J, the gap between germline ends came to 20 bases. The CDR3 spans 14 residues. The CDR3 here is CASVTGTGRSEQFF. The CDR3 nucleotides read TGCGCCAGCGTTACAGGAACGGGGAGAAGTGAGCAGTTCTTC.

This chain connects TRBV27 to TRBJ1-6; D is uncertain. Deletions cut 6 bases from V and 4 bases from J, with 10 bases between. This CDR3 is built from 14 residues. Germline-derived CDR1 and CDR2 are MNHEY and SMNVEV (reference sequence). The CDR3: CASRLPQYNSPLHF. CDR3 bases: TGTGCCAGCAGGCTGCCCCAGTATAATTCACCCCTCCACTTT.